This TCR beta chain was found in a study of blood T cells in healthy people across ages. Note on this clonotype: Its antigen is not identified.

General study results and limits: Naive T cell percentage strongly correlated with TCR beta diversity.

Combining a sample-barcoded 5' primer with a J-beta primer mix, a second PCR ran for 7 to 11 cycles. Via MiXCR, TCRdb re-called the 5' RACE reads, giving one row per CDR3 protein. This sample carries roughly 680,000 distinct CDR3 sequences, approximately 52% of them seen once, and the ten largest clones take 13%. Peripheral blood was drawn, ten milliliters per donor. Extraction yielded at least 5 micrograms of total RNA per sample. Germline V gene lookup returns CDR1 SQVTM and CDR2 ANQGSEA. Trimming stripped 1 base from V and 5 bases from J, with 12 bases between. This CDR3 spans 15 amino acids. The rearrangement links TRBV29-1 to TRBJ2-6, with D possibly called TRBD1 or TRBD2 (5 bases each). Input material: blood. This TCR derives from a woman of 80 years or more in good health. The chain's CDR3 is CSVEAPEGRANVLTF. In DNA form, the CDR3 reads TGCAGCGTTGAAGCTCCCGAGGGGAGGGCCAACGTCCTGACTTTC.